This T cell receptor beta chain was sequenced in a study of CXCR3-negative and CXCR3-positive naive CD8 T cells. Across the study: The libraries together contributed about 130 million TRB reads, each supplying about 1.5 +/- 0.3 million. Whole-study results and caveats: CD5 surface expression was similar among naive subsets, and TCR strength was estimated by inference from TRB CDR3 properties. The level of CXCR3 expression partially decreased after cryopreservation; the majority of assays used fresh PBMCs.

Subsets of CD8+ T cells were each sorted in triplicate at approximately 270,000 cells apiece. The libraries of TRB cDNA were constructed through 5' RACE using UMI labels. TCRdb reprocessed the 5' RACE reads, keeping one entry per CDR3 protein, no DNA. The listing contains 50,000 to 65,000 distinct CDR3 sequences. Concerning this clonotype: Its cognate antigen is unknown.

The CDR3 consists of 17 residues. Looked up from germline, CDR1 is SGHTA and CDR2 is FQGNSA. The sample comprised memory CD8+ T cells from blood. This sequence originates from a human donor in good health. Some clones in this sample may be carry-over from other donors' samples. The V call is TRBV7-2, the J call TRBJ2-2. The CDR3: CASSLDEVLPNTGELFF.